This record covers a single T cell receptor beta chain. These data are taken from a study of blood T cell repertoires in COVID-19. Study-wide context: COVID-19 samples from acute and convalescent phases originated in the United States, Italy and Spain. Sources were T cells, B-cell-depleted T cells, or PBMCs; the material itself was cDNA or gDNA.

In the authors' workflow: Estimation of nucleated cell counts relied on the amplification of reference gene primers. Sequencing was performed with immunoSEQ multiplex PCR; in TCRdb, only in-frame clones are kept and a portion is missing. The D gene and trimming were derived from the DNA, and the V and J assignments and clone size from that table. The table has 200,000 to 300,000 clones, about four fifths seen once; the top ten hold roughly a tenth. The V end was cut by 0 bases, the J end by 0 bases, with 14 bases between. Germline assignment: CDR1 SGHNT and CDR2 YYREEE (reference sequence). CDR3 length: 17 amino acids.

Input material: peripheral blood. The clonotype originates from a woman of 80 years or more with acute or convalescent COVID-19. The chain recombines TRBV5-4 with TRBJ2-3; D gene ambiguous. CDR3 coding DNA: TGTGCCAGCAGCTTGGGTTCTGAGCGAATCAGCACAGATACGCAGTATTTT. It yields the protein CASSLGSERISTDTQYF.